These 21 T cell receptor beta chains came from one sample sequenced in a study of neurological immune-mediated disorders. The time point denotes: longitudinal time-point 3. TCRdb re-derived calls from the 5' RACE reads in MiXCR, one entry per CDR3 protein. The sample includes fewer than 85,000 distinct CDR3 sequences, 4.3% of them seen just once. Sequenced input: PBMCs. These TCRs come from a woman aged 55-70 years with multiple sclerosis.

This clonotype showed up many times. The chain has TRBV5-4 and TRBJ1-5; D is unresolved. V shed 2 bases and J shed 0 bases, with 9 bases lying between them. This CDR3 contains 15 residues. In germline, CDR1 is SGHNT, CDR2 YYREEE (reference sequence). The CDR3 loop reads CASSLGSDSNQPQHF. As DNA, the CDR3 is TGTGCCAGCAGCTTAGGGTCGGATAGCAATCAGCCCCAGCATTTT.

Many counts were recorded for this clonotype. The J gene is TRBJ2-3, the V gene TRBV12-3 or TRBV12-4; 14 nucleotides align to TRBD2. The V gene end was trimmed by 5 bases and the J gene end by 6 bases; junction bases not matched to a gene: 10. The CDR3 extends over 17 amino acids. The CDR3 here is CASSLTGTSGGADTQYF. CDR3 in DNA: TGTGCCAGCAGTCTAACCGGGACTAGCGGGGGAGCGGATACGCAGTATTTT.

This clonotype was counted many times. The rearrangement joins TRBV27 to TRBJ2-7, with TRBD1 matching 10 bases. This CDR3 spans 17 amino acids. Per germline, CDR1 MNHEY and CDR2 SMNVEV (reference sequence). The V and J ends lost 6 bases and 2 bases, in that order; junction bases with no gene match: 13. In DNA, the CDR3 is TGTGCCAGCAGCTTCCGGGATCCGGGACAGGGGACCTACGAGCAGTACTTC. Protein sequence: CASSFRDPGQGTYEQYF.

This clonotype has ten or more counts. The J gene is TRBJ2-3, the V gene TRBV30, with D uncertain. V gave up 5 bases and J gave up 6 bases, with 12 bases separating them. Germline CDR1 is GTSNPN and CDR2 is SVGIG (reference sequence). The CDR3 is 12 residues long. The CDR3 loop reads CAWGKVVDTQYF. For the CDR3, the DNA is TGTGCCTGGGGGAAGGTCGTCGATACGCAGTATTTT.

This clonotype was observed at least ten times. The J gene is TRBJ1-1, the V gene TRBV6-5; 9 bases line up with TRBD1. The trim removed 7 bases at V and 5 bases at J, leaving 17 bases unmatched. This CDR3 has 17 residues. Germline loops: CDR1 MNHEY, CDR2 SVGAGI. The chain's CDR3 is CASKKSGTGRIGTEAFF. The CDR3 bases are TGTGCCAGCAAGAAATCGGGGACAGGGAGAATTGGGACTGAAGCTTTCTTT.

This clonotype was recorded at least ten times. V usage is TRBV20-1 and J usage is TRBJ1-2, with a possible D match to TRBD1 (5 bases). CDR1 DFQATT and CDR2 SNEGSKA come from the germline V gene (reference sequence). CDR3 length: 15 amino acids. V lost 3 bases to trimming and J lost 3 bases, with 17 bases between them. The CDR3 reads CSASQTGLSDYGYTF. CDR3 in DNA: TGCAGTGCTAGCCAAACAGGACTGAGCGACTATGGCTACACCTTC.

This clonotype was recorded many times. This chain joins TRBV5-1 and TRBJ2-1; D is perhaps TRBD1 (5 bases). Trimming removed 4 bases from V and 0 bases from J, with 23 bases in between. Germline V gene data show CDR1 as SGHRS and CDR2 as YFSETQ. The CDR3 totals 19 residues. The CDR3 loop is CASSPPLRQGVSSYNEQFF. CDR3 DNA sequence: TGCGCCAGCAGCCCCCCCCTTCGCCAGGGCGTAAGCTCCTACAATGAGCAGTTCTTC.

This clonotype was observed at least ten times. This sequence joins TRBV12-3 or TRBV12-4 and TRBJ1-2, with TRBD1 identical over 10 bases. The junction had 3 bases not matched to a gene; V was cut back by 9 bases and J by 5 bases. This CDR3 comprises 12 residues. CDR3 nucleotide sequence: TGTGCCAGTCGGACAGGGGGTTATGGCTACACCTTC. It yields the protein CASRTGGYGYTF.

This clonotype was picked up many times. The chain carries TRBV13 and TRBJ2-7, with a weak D call TRBD2 (5 bases). The V gene lost 5 bases and the J gene lost 0 bases, with 20 bases spanning the gap. The CDR3 consists of 17 residues. The germline V gene has CDR1 PRHDT and CDR2 FYEKMQ (reference sequence). CDR3 residues: CASSPSPGSASSYEQYF. The CDR3 region has the DNA TGTGCCAGCAGCCCTAGCCCTGGGTCCGCGAGCTCCTACGAGCAGTACTTC.

This clonotype was recorded many times. The chain uses TRBV5-1 and TRBJ2-7; unclear D gene. Germline V CDR1 and CDR2: SGHRS, YFSETQ. There are 14 residues in the CDR3. V lost 0 bases and J 0 bases, leaving 7 bases between the germline ends. CDR3 loop: CASSLGLSSYEQYF. The DNA of the CDR3 is TGCGCCAGCAGCTTGGGCCTGAGCTCCTACGAGCAGTACTTC.

This clonotype has ten or more counts. The V call is TRBV7-6, the J call TRBJ2-5, with 12 bases aligning to TRBD2. Germline CDR1 reads SGHVS; CDR2 reads FNYEAQ. The CDR3 length is 15 residues. Unmatched junction bases numbered 4, after V lost 3 bases and J lost 5 bases. The CDR3 DNA reads TGTGCCAGCAGCTTTGGACTAGCGGGGCCGGAGACCCAGTACTTC. Translated, it gives CASSFGLAGPETQYF.

A few counts support this clonotype. The rearrangement joins TRBV14 to TRBJ2-7; D gene uncertain. Germline CDR1 SGHDN, CDR2 FVKESK. This CDR3 is 14 amino acids long. V was cut by 0 bases and J by 6 bases, with 12 bases left in between. CDR3 DNA: TGTGCCAGCAGCCAAGATGGGCAGACGGGCGAGCAGTACTTC. This codes for CASSQDGQTGEQYF.

This clonotype appeared many times. The chain joins TRBV3-1 to TRBJ1-6; possibly TRBD1 for D (5 bases). CDR1 and CDR2 (germline): LGHDT, YNNKEL (reference sequence). The V gene lost 0 bases and the J gene lost 6 bases, with 12 bases spanning the gap. The CDR3 is 16 amino acids. Here the CDR3 DNA reads TGTGCCAGCAGCCAAGAAGTGCCAGGGAGTAATTCACCCCTCCACTTT. Protein sequence: CASSQEVPGSNSPLHF.

This clonotype was counted ten times or more. The J gene is TRBJ1-6, the V gene TRBV12-3 or TRBV12-4; no firm D call. The length of the CDR3 is 17 residues. V lost 4 bases and J 0 bases, leaving 13 bases between the germline ends. CDR3 amino acids: CASSSSSGVSYNSPLHF. The CDR3 DNA sequence: TGTGCCAGCAGTTCTTCCTCCGGCGTCTCCTATAATTCACCCCTCCACTTT.

The sample holds many counts of this clonotype. The rearrangement uses TRBV7-6 and TRBJ2-5, with a possible D match to TRBD2 (5 bases). CDR3 length equals 13 residues. Deletions cut 5 bases from V and 2 bases from J, with 9 bases between. Germline CDR1 is SGHVS and CDR2 is FNYEAQ. CDR3 residues: CASSPPGQETQYF. The CDR3 nucleotides are TGTGCCAGCAGCCCCCCGGGACAAGAGACCCAGTACTTC. Looking up the rest from reference TRBV7-6 and TRBJ2-5 gives the full variable domain: GAGVSQSPRYKVTKRGQDVALRCDPISGHVSLYWYRQALGQGPEFLTYFNYEAQQDKSGLPNDRFSAERPEGSISTLTIQRTEQRDSAMYRCASSPPGQETQYFGPGTRLLVL.

This clonotype came up many times. V is TRBV7-8 and J is TRBJ2-1; 15 nucleotides align to TRBD2. This CDR3 is built from 18 residues. CDR1 is SGHVS and CDR2 is FQNEAQ in the germline V gene. The V segment lost 1 base and the J segment 2 bases; nucleotides outside the gene matches: 3. The CDR3 sequence: CASSLGWTSGGAYNEQFF. CDR3 sequence (DNA): TGTGCCAGCAGCTTAGGGTGGACTAGCGGGGGGGCCTACAATGAGCAGTTCTTC.

This clonotype was detected many times. CDR3 in amino acids: CASSVDRGHTGELFF. The CDR3 DNA reads TGTGCCAGCAGTGTCGACAGGGGGCACACCGGGGAGCTGTTTTTT. The V and J genes are TRBV6-5 and TRBJ2-2; 10 nucleotides line up with TRBD1. The germline gives CDR1 MNHEY, CDR2 SVGAGI. The CDR3 has 15 amino acids. Unmatched junction bases numbered 3, after V lost 5 bases and J lost 3 bases.

This clonotype was seen many times. V is TRBV2 and J is TRBJ2-1, with 13 bases lining up with TRBD2. Per germline, CDR1 SNHLY and CDR2 FYNNEI. This CDR3 has 15 amino acids. J lost 5 bases, V lost 6 bases, and 4 bases had no gene match. The CDR3 protein is CASSVGLAGDNEQFF. The CDR3 DNA follows: TGTGCCAGCAGCGTCGGACTAGCGGGGGACAATGAGCAGTTCTTC.

Comments on this clonotype: A much larger clonotype is one base distant, so this may be a read error. The chain has TRBV7-8 and TRBJ1-4; a weak D match, TRBD1 (6 bases). The germline gives CDR1 SGHVS, CDR2 FQNEAQ. The CDR3 has 14 amino acids. The DNA of the CDR3 is TGTGTCAGCGCATTATTCAGGGGAGAGGAAAAACTGTTTTTT. It specifies CVSALFRGEEKLFF.

This clonotype was observed many times. This chain links TRBV9 with TRBJ1-5; unclear D gene. In germline, CDR1 is SGDLS, CDR2 YYNGEE. The germline V and J ends were trimmed by 2 bases and 11 bases, with 17 bases remaining between them. This CDR3 has 14 residues. The CDR3 spells CASSVGEGTRAQHF. CDR3 in DNA: TGTGCCAGCAGCGTGGGAGAGGGCACGAGAGCCCAGCATTTT.

This clonotype came up many times. The gene calls are TRBV7-6 and TRBJ2-5; TRBD1 matches 7 bases. Unmatched junction bases numbered 6, after V lost 0 bases and J lost 5 bases. The germline V gene has CDR1 SGHVS and CDR2 FNYEAQ. The CDR3 is 15 amino acids. DNA of the CDR3: TGTGCCAGCAGCTTAGCCCAGGGGGTTGGTGAGACCCAGTACTTC. This gives the protein CASSLAQGVGETQYF.